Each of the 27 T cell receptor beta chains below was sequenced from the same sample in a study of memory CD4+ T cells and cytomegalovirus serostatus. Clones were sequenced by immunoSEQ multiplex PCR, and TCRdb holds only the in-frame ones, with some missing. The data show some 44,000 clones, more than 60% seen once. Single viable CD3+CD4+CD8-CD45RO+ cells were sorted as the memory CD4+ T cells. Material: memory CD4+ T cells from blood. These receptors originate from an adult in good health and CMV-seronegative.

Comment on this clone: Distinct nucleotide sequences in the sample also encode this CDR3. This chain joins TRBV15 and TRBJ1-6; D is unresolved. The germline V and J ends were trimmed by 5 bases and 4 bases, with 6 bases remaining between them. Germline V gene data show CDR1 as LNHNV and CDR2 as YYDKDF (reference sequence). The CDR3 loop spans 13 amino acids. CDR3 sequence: CATSPDYNSPLHF. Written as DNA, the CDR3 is TGTGCCACCAGCCCCGATTATAATTCACCCCTCCACTTT. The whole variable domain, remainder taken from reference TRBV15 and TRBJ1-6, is DAMVIQNPRYQVTQFGKPVTLSCSQTLNHNVMYWYQQKSSQAPKLLFHYYDKDFNNEADTPDNFQSRRPNTSFCFLDIRSPGLGDTAMYLCATSPDYNSPLHFGNGTRLTVT.

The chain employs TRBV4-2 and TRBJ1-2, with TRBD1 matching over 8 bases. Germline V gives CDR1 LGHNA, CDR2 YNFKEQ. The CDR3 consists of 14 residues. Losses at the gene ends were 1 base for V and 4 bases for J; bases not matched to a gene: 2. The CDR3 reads CASSQGGQAYGYTF. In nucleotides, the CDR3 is TGTGCCAGCAGCCAAGGGGGACAGGCCTATGGCTACACCTTC.

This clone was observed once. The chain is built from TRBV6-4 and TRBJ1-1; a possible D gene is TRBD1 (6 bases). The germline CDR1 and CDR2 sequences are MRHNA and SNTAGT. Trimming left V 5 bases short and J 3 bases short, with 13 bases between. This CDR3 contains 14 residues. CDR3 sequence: CASSQQGSDTEAFF. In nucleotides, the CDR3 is TGTGCCAGCAGTCAACAGGGTTCGGACACTGAAGCTTTCTTT.

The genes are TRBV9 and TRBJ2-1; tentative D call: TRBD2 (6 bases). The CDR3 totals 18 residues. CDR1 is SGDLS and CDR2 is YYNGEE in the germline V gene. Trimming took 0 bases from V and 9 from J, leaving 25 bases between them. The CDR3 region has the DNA TGTGCCAGCAGCGTAGAACTAGCCCGGACCACGGATACTAGTGAGCAGTTCTTC. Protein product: CASSVELARTTDTSEQFF.

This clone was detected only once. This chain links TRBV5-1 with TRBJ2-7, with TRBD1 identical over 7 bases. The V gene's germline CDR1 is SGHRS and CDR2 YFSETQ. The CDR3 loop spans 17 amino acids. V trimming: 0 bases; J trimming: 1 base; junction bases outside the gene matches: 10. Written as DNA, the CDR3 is TGCGCCAGCAGCTTGGGTCGAGTACAGGGGACATCCTACGAGCAGTACTTC. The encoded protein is CASSLGRVQGTSYEQYF.

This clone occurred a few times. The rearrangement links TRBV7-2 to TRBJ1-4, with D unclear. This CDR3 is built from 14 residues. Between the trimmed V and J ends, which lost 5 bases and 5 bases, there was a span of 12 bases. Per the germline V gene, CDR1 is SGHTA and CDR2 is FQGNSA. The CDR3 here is CASSPRHGNEKLFF. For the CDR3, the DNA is TGTGCCAGCAGCCCTCGACACGGGAATGAAAAACTGTTTTTT.

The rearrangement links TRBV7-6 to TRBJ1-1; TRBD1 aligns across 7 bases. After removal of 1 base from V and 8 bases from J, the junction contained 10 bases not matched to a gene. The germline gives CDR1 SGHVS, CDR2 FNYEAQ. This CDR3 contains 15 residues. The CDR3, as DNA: TGTGCCAGCAGCTTAGAAGCAGGGGGGATACTGGAAGCTTTCTTT. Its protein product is CASSLEAGGILEAFF. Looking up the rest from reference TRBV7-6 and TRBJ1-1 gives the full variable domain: GAGVSQSPRYKVTKRGQDVALRCDPISGHVSLYWYRQALGQGPEFLTYFNYEAQQDKSGLPNDRFSAERPEGSISTLTIQRTEQRDSAMYRCASSLEAGGILEAFFGQGTRLTVV.

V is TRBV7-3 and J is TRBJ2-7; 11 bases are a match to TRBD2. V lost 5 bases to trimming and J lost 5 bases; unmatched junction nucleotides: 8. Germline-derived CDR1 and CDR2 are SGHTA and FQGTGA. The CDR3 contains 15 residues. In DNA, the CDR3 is TGTGCCAGCAGCGAATCCGGGACTAGCGGCGACGAGCAGTACTTC. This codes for CASSESGTSGDEQYF. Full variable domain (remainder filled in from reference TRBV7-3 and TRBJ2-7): GAGVSQTPSNKVTEKGKYVELRCDPISGHTALYWYRQSLGQGPEFLIYFQGTGAADDSGLPNDRFFAVRPEGSVSTLKIQRTERGDSAVYLCASSESGTSGDEQYFGPGTRLTVT.

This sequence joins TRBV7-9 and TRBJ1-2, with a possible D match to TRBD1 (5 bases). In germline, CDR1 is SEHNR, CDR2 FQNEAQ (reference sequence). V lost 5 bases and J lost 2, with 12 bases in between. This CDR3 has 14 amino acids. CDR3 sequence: CASSKKTVNYGYTF. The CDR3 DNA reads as TGTGCCAGCAGCAAGAAGACAGTCAACTATGGCTACACCTTC.

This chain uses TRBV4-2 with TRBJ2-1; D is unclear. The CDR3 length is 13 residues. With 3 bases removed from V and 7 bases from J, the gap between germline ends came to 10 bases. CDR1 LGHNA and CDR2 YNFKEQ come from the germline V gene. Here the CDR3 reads CASSHHDLNEQFF. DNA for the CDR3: TGTGCCAGCAGCCATCACGACCTAAATGAGCAGTTCTTC.

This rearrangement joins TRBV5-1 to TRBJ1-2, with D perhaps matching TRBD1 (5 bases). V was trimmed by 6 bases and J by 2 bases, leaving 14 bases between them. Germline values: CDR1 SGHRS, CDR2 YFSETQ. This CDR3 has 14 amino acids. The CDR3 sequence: CASNPGLSNYGYTF. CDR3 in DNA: TGCGCCAGCAACCCAGGGTTGTCCAACTATGGCTACACCTTC.

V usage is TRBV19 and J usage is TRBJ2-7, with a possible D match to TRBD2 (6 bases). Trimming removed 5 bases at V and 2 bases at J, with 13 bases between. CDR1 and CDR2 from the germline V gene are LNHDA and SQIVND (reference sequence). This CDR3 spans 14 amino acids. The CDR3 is CASSHSGPPYEQYF. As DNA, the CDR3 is TGTGCCAGTAGTCATAGCGGACCGCCCTACGAGCAGTACTTC.

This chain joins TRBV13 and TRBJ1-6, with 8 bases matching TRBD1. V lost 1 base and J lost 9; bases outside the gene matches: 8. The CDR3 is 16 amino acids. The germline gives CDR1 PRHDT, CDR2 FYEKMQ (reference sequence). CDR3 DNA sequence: TGTGCCAGCAGCTTAGTAGGGACAGGTTTATCTTCACCCCTCCACTTT. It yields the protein CASSLVGTGLSSPLHF.

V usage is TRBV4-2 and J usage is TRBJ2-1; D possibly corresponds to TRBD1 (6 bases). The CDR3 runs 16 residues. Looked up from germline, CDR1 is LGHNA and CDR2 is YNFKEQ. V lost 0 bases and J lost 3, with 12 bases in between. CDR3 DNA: TGTGCCAGCAGCCAAGATCTCCGGACAGACTACAATGAGCAGTTCTTC. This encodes CASSQDLRTDYNEQFF.

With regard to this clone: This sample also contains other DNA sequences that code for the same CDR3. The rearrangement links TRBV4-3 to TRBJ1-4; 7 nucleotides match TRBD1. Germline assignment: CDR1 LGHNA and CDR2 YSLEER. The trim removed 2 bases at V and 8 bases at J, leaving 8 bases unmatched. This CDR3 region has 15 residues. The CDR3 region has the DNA TGCGCCAGCAGCCAAAACAGGGGCCCGGGGGAAAAACTGTTTTTT. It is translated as CASSQNRGPGEKLFF.

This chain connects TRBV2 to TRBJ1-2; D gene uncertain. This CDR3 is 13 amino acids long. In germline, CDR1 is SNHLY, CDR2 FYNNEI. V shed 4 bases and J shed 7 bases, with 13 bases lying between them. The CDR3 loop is CASSVGVGFGYTF. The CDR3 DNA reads TGTGCCAGCAGTGTTGGGGTCGGTTTTGGCTACACCTTC.

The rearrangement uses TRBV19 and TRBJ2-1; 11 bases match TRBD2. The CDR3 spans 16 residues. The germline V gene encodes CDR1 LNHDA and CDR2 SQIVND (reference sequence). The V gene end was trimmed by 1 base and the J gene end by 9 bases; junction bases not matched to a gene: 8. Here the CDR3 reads CASSIGIAGGLGEQFF. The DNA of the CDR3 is TGTGCCAGTAGTATAGGAATAGCGGGGGGGCTAGGTGAGCAGTTCTTC.

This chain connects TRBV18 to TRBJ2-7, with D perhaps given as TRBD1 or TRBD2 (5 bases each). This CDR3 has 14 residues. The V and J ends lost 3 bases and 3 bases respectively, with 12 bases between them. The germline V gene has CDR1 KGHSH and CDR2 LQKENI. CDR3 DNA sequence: TGTGCCAGCTCACCTGCTATGGGGGACTACGAGCAGTACTTC. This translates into CASSPAMGDYEQYF. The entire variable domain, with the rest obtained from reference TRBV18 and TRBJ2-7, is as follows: NAGVMQNPRHLVRRRGQEARLRCSPMKGHSHVYWYRQLPEEGLKFMVYLQKENIIDESGMPKERFSAEFPKEGPSILRIQQVVRGDSAAYFCASSPAMGDYEQYFGPGTRLTVT.

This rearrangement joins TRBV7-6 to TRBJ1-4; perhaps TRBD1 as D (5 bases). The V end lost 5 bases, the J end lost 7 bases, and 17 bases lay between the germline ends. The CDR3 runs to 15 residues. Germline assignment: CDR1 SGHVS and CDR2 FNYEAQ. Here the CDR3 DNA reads TGTGCCAGCAGCACCGCGAAGGGGCCCGGTGAAAAACTGTTTTTT. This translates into CASSTAKGPGEKLFF.

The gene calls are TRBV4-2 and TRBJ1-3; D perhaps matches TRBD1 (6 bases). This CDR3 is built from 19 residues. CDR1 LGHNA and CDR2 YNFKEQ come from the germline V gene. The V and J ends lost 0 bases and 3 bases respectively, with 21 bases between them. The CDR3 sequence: CASSQDGSRGGALGNTIYF. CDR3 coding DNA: TGTGCCAGCAGCCAAGATGGAAGTCGTGGGGGGGCGCTTGGAAACACCATATATTTT.

The CDR3 reads CASSGQIFYEQYF. The CDR3 region has the DNA TGTGCCAGCAGTGGACAGATATTCTACGAGCAGTACTTC. The V gene is TRBV2, the J gene TRBJ2-7; tentative D call: TRBD1 (5 bases). Trimming cost V 4 bases and J 3 bases, with 10 bases left between them. This CDR3 is 13 amino acids long. Germline CDR1 and CDR2: SNHLY and FYNNEI.

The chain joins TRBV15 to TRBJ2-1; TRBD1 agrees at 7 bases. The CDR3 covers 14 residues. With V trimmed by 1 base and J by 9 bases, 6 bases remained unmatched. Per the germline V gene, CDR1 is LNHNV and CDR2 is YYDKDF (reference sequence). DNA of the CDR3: TGTGCCACCAGCAGAGCTCTGGCAGGGGGTGAGCAGTTCTTC. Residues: CATSRALAGGEQFF.

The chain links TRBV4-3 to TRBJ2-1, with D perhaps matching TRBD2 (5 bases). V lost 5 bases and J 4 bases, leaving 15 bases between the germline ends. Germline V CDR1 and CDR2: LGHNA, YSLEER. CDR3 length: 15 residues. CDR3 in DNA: TGCGCCAGCAGCGGAAGTACAAGCGGATACAATGAGCAGTTCTTC. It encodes CASSGSTSGYNEQFF.

This CDR3 is CASRGGSYTEAFF. The DNA for the CDR3 is TGTGCCAGCAGAGGGGGGAGTTACACTGAAGCTTTCTTT. This chain links TRBV14 with TRBJ1-1; maybe TRBD1 (6 bases). Germline CDR1 is SGHDN and CDR2 is FVKESK. Trimming shortened V by 6 bases and J by 3 bases, and 11 bases separated the two germline ends. The length of the CDR3 is 13 residues.

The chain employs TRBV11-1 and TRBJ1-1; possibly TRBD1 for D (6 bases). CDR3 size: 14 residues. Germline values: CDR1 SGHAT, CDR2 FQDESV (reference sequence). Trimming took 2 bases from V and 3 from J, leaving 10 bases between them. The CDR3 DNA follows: TGTGCCAGCAGCTTACGACAGGAACACACTGAAGCTTTCTTT. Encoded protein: CASSLRQEHTEAFF. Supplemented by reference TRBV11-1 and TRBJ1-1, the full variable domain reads EAEVAQSPRYKITEKSQAVAFWCDPISGHATLYWYRQILGQGPELLVQFQDESVVDDSQLPKDRFSAERLKGVDSTLKIQPAELGDSAMYLCASSLRQEHTEAFFGQGTRLTVV.

CDR3 sequence (DNA): TGTGCCAGCAGCCAGGAGTGGGGGTCGGAGACCCAGTACTTC. It yields the protein CASSQEWGSETQYF. The chain combines TRBV5-5 with TRBJ2-5; D might be TRBD1 or TRBD2, each matching 5 bases. The CDR3 length is 14 residues. Trimming cost V 4 bases and J 5 bases, with 15 bases left between them. CDR1 and CDR2 (germline): SGHKS, YYEKEE (reference sequence). The complete variable domain, with remaining parts taken from reference TRBV5-5 and TRBJ2-5, reads DAGVTQSPTHLIKTRGQQVTLRCSPISGHKSVSWYQQVLGQGPQFIFQYYEKEERGRGNFPDRFSARQFPNYSSELNVNALLLGDSALYLCASSQEWGSETQYFGPGTRLLVL.

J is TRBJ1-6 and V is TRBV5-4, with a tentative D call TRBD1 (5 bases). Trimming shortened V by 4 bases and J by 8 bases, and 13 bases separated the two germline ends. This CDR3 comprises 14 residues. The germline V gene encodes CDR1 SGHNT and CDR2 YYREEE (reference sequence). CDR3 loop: CASSPQDSYSPLHF. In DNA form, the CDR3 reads TGTGCCAGCAGCCCACAGGACTCCTATTCACCCCTCCACTTT.